The 20 T cell receptor beta chains given below trace back to one sample, sequenced in a study of T cell responses to AZD1222 COVID-19 vaccine. Sequenced by immunoSEQ multiplex PCR; TCRdb stores in-frame clones only, minus some. The sample lists approximately 150,000 clones, 92% seen once, with roughly 10% in the top ten. The source material was peripheral blood, sampled 28 days after the second AZD1222 dose. These receptors were obtained from an adult who received the AZD1222 COVID-19 vaccine.

This clone has just one count. V usage is TRBV18 and J usage is TRBJ1-2; 7 bases map to TRBD1. Unmatched junction bases numbered 5, after V lost 4 bases and J lost 6 bases. This CDR3 region has 13 residues. The germline CDR1 and CDR2 sequences are KGHSH and LQKENI. CDR3 in amino acids: CASSLRQGDGYTF. As DNA, the CDR3 is TGTGCCAGCTCACTTAGACAGGGTGATGGCTACACCTTC.

The rearrangement uses TRBV7-8 and TRBJ2-1, with D unclear. The CDR3 sequence is 15 residues long. Per germline, CDR1 SGHVS and CDR2 FQNEAQ. Trimming cost V 2 bases and J 0 bases, with 8 bases left between them. Written as DNA, the CDR3 is TGTGCCAGCAGCTTAACATACAGCTCCTACAATGAGCAGTTCTTC. Protein: CASSLTYSSYNEQFF.

This chain connects TRBV11-2 to TRBJ2-2; possibly TRBD1 or TRBD2 for D (5 bases each). This CDR3 comprises 18 residues. V gave up 2 bases and J gave up 2 bases, with 18 bases separating them. CDR1 and CDR2 (germline): SGHAT, FQNNGV. DNA of the CDR3: TGTGCCAGCAGCTTAATCCGCGTCGGGACGGTAAACACCGGGGAGCTGTTTTTT. Its protein is CASSLIRVGTVNTGELFF.

As DNA, the CDR3 is TGTGCCAGCAGCACCACAGGGGGCTATACTGGAAACACCATATATTTT. It specifies CASSTTGGYTGNTIYF. The chain recombines TRBV3-1 (or the pseudogene TRBV3-2) with TRBJ1-3; 9 nucleotides line up with TRBD1. The germline V gene encodes CDR1 LGHDT and CDR2 YNNKEL (reference sequence). CDR3 length: 16 amino acids. V dropped 5 bases and J dropped 2; count of bases not matched to a gene: 7.

The chain carries TRBV25-1 and TRBJ2-7; 7 nucleotides agree with TRBD2. The CDR3 loop spans 14 amino acids. CDR1 is MGHDK and CDR2 is SYGVNS in the germline V gene. V lost 8 bases, J lost 2 bases, and 9 bases stayed unmatched. CDR3 protein: CASGGVAGAYEQYF. The CDR3 coding sequence is TGTGCCAGCGGGGGGGTAGCCGGGGCCTACGAGCAGTACTTC.

The sample holds one count of this clone. V usage is TRBV19 and J usage is TRBJ1-4; perhaps TRBD1 as D (6 bases). The CDR3 has 15 residues. Trimming took off 1 base at V and 8 bases at J, with 14 bases between the two ends. Germline V gene lookup returns CDR1 LNHDA and CDR2 SQIVND (reference sequence). The CDR3 nucleotides read TGTGCCAGTAGTATAGGAACAGGGTCGGCCGAAAAACTGTTTTTT. Amino acids: CASSIGTGSAEKLFF.

This clone has just one count. The chain has TRBV21-1 and TRBJ1-5. TRBV21-1 is an annotated pseudogene. CDR3 length equals 17 residues. CDR3 sequence (DNA): TGTGCCAGCAGCTCCGGGGTGGGGGAGAGGGATAATCAGCCCCAGCATTTT. It specifies CASSSGVGERDNQPQHF.

The chain combines TRBV29-1 with TRBJ2-1; 8 nucleotides agree with TRBD1. Germline-derived CDR1 and CDR2 are SQVTM and ANQGSEA. This CDR3 spans 13 amino acids. The junction had 7 bases not matched to a gene; V was cut back by 4 bases and J by 8 bases. The DNA for the CDR3 is TGCAGCGTTGGCTGGGACAGGCGTCATGAGCAGTTCTTC. This encodes CSVGWDRRHEQFF.

V gene TRBV5-1 combines with J gene TRBJ1-1; TRBD1 matches at 8 bases. The CDR3 totals 14 residues. CDR1 and CDR2 from the germline V gene are SGHRS and YFSETQ. V dropped 5 bases and J dropped 7; count of bases not matched to a gene: 10. CDR3 bases: TGCGCCAGCAGGGACCCGGACAGGGCCTTTGAAGCTTTCTTT. Its protein is CASRDPDRAFEAFF.

This clone was detected only a few times. This chain joins TRBV11-2 and TRBJ1-2; TRBD1 aligns across 9 bases. The germline gives CDR1 SGHAT, CDR2 FQNNGV. The V segment lost 1 base and the J segment 4 bases; nucleotides outside the gene matches: 7. The CDR3 is 16 residues long. The CDR3 sequence: CASSLGGDREGYGYTF. CDR3 nucleotide sequence: TGTGCCAGCAGCTTAGGAGGGGACAGGGAGGGCTATGGCTACACCTTC.

This rearrangement joins TRBV27 to TRBJ2-3; no reliable D call. Per germline, CDR1 MNHEY and CDR2 SMNVEV (reference sequence). This CDR3 has 12 amino acids. V was cut by 4 bases and J by 6 bases, with 8 bases left in between. CDR3 residues: CASSYLGDTQYF. The CDR3 bases are TGTGCCAGCAGTTACCTGGGGGATACGCAGTATTTT.

This chain joins TRBV7-2 and TRBJ2-5; D may be TRBD1 or TRBD2 (6 bases each). Trimming removed 5 bases at V and 5 bases at J, with 15 bases between. Germline values: CDR1 SGHTA, CDR2 FQGNSA. The length of the CDR3 is 14 residues. The CDR3: CASSLDGGRETQYF. The CDR3 nucleotides are TGTGCCAGCAGCCTTGACGGGGGCCGGGAGACCCAGTACTTC. Complete variable domain (other parts from reference TRBV7-2 and TRBJ2-5): GAGVSQSPSNKVTEKGKDVELRCDPISGHTALYWYRQSLGQGLEFLIYFQGNSAPDKSGLPSDRFSAERTGGSVSTLTIQRTQQEDSAVYLCASSLDGGRETQYFGPGTRLLVL.

The V gene is TRBV28, the J gene TRBJ1-2, with D possibly TRBD1 on 6 matching bases. CDR1 is MDHEN and CDR2 is SYDVKM in the germline V gene. V lost 5 bases and J 2 bases, leaving 21 bases between the germline ends. The CDR3 extends over 17 amino acids. This chain's CDR3 is CASSTDSRPVLNYGYTF. The CDR3 nucleotides are TGTGCCAGCAGTACGGACAGTCGTCCTGTCTTAAACTATGGCTACACCTTC.

V and J are TRBV10-2 and TRBJ1-2, with 9 bases matching TRBD1. This CDR3 has 14 amino acids. CDR1 and CDR2 from the germline V gene are WSHSY and SAAADI. V lost 3 bases and J lost 6; bases outside the gene matches: 5. Here the CDR3 reads CASSDGQGRNGYTF. The CDR3 DNA reads as TGCGCCAGCAGTGATGGACAGGGGAGAAATGGCTACACCTTC.

This clone was observed once. For the CDR3, the DNA is TGTGCCAGCAGTTACCAGCAGTTTAGCAATCAGCCCCAGCATTTT. Amino acids: CASSYQQFSNQPQHF. The chain uses TRBV6-2 or TRBV6-3 and TRBJ1-5; D unresolved. V gave up 2 bases and J gave up 0 bases, with 8 bases separating them. Per the germline V gene, CDR1 is MNHEY and CDR2 is SVGEGT. The CDR3 has 15 residues.

This sequence joins TRBV7-9 and TRBJ1-5; possible D gene TRBD1, 5 bases. There are 15 residues in the CDR3. V gave up 1 base and J gave up 1 base, with 8 bases separating them. Looked up from germline, CDR1 is SEHNR and CDR2 is FQNEAQ (reference sequence). For the CDR3, the DNA is TGTGCCAGCAGCTTAGGGGACTCGAGCAATCAGCCCCAGCATTTT. It codes for CASSLGDSSNQPQHF.

A single count supports this clone. V usage is TRBV29-1 and J usage is TRBJ1-1, with D hard to call. The germline V gene has CDR1 SQVTM and CDR2 ANQGSEA. Trimming took off 3 bases at V and 2 bases at J, with 10 bases between the two ends. The CDR3 loop spans 13 amino acids. The DNA of the CDR3 is TGCAGCGTTGAGACTGGGATCAACACTGAAGCTTTCTTT. Protein: CSVETGINTEAFF.

This chain connects TRBV5-4 to TRBJ1-2; D unresolved. CDR3 length: 14 amino acids. CDR1 is SGHNT and CDR2 is YYREEE in the germline V gene (reference sequence). V lost 4 bases and J lost 8, with 18 bases in between. The CDR3 loop reads CASSLDGNPWGYTF. CDR3 bases: TGTGCCAGCAGCCTTGACGGGAATCCATGGGGCTACACCTTC.

The chain employs TRBV19 and TRBJ2-7, with 9 bases fitting TRBD1. The CDR3 has 15 amino acids. V shed 6 bases, J shed 3 bases, and the junction held 9 bases outside the gene matches. Looked up from germline, CDR1 is LNHDA and CDR2 is SQIVND (reference sequence). CDR3 loop: CASSKTGGRNYEQYF. The CDR3 DNA reads as TGTGCCAGTAGCAAGACAGGGGGTCGCAACTACGAGCAGTACTTC.

The DNA for the CDR3 is TGTGCCAGCAGTTTACCTCCGGGCAGTCCCTCTGGAAACACCATATATTTT. It codes for CASSLPPGSPSGNTIYF. The V gene is TRBV28, the J gene TRBJ1-3; D uncertain. Germline assignment: CDR1 MDHEN and CDR2 SYDVKM. This CDR3 contains 17 residues. Trimming pared 2 bases from V and 0 bases from J, leaving 14 bases between.